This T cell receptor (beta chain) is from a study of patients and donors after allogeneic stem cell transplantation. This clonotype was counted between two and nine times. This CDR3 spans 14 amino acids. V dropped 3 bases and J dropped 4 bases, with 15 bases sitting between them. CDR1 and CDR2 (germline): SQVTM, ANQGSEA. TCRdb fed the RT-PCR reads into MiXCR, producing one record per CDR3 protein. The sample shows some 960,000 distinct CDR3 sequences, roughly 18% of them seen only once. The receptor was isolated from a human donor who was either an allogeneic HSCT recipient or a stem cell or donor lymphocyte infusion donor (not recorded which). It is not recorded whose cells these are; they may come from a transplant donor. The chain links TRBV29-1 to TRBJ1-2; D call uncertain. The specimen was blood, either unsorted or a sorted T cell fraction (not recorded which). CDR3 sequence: CSVEDLSERYGYTF. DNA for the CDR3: TGCAGCGTTGAGGACCTCTCGGAACGCTATGGCTACACCTTC.